This TCR beta chain was sequenced during a study of cytomegalovirus exposure and HLA in healthy donors. CDR3 length: 14 amino acids. Deletions cut 4 bases from V and 3 bases from J, with 12 bases between. CDR1 MNHEY and CDR2 SMNVEV come from the germline V gene (reference sequence). Researchers ran the PCR with 60 Vbeta and 13 Jbeta primers. The assay was immunoSEQ multiplex PCR, and TCRdb's table has in-frame clones only and misses some. The table records fewer than 250,000 clones, around 90% of them present only once. This sequence joins TRBV27 and TRBJ1-2; no clear D. The sequence was obtained from a boy aged 2-15 years in good health and CMV-seronegative. Sequenced sample: PBMCs. The CDR3 spells CASSSSSLHYGYTF. The CDR3 bases are TGTGCCAGCAGTTCTTCTAGTCTACACTATGGCTACACCTTC.